Each of the 10 T cell receptor beta chains below was sequenced from the same sample in a study of shared clonotypes between healthy human individuals. Sequencing was performed with immunoSEQ multiplex PCR; in TCRdb, only in-frame clones are kept and a portion is missing. Of around 1.9 million clones listed, 85% to 95% were seen once; the top ten hold more than 1.5%. Terminally differentiated effector memory CD45RA+ cells were excluded from the naive CD8 cells, which were CD45RO-negative and positively selected for CCR7. The sample was naive CD8+ T cells from PBMCs. Every receptor here comes from a man aged 18-30 years in good health. Some clones in this sample may be carry-over from other donors' samples.

This rearrangement joins TRBV6-1 to TRBJ2-3; TRBD2 matches 7 bases. The CDR3 is made up of 15 amino acids. J was trimmed by 2 bases and V by 7 bases; bases with no gene match: 9. Germline CDR1 reads MNHNS; CDR2 reads SASEGT. The DNA for the CDR3 is TGTGCCAGCACCCGAAGACGGGACTACACAGATACGCAGTATTTT. Translated, it gives CASTRRRDYTDTQYF.

The chain joins TRBV4-1 to TRBJ2-3; the D gene is possibly TRBD1 (6 bases). Trimming stripped 3 bases from V and 2 bases from J, with 21 bases between. The germline V gene encodes CDR1 MGHRA and CDR2 YSYEKL. CDR3 length equals 18 residues. The CDR3 DNA is TGCGCCAGCAGCCAGCGCCTCAGGGGAGTCCCTATCACAGATACGCAGTATTTT. This translates into CASSQRLRGVPITDTQYF.

CDR3 loop: CSVEGGTDYAYNEQFF. CDR3 bases: TGCAGCGTTGAAGGAGGGACGGACTATGCCTACAATGAGCAGTTCTTC. The chain carries TRBV29-1 and TRBJ2-1; D perhaps matches TRBD2 (6 bases). The CDR3 is 16 amino acids. Germline CDR1 and CDR2: SQVTM and ANQGSEA. Trimming removed 1 base from V and 2 bases from J, with 15 bases in between.

The chain combines TRBV15 with TRBJ1-4; 11 nucleotides line up with TRBD1. CDR3 length: 15 residues. Trimming took 1 base from V and 6 from J; bases not matched to a gene: 1. CDR1 and CDR2 (germline): LNHNV, YYDKDF (reference sequence). The CDR3 region has the DNA TGTGCCACCAGCAGAGGGGGACAGGGGGATGAAAAACTGTTTTTT. The encoded protein is CATSRGGQGDEKLFF.

The chain is built from TRBV11-2 and TRBJ2-7; maybe TRBD1 (6 bases). CDR1 and CDR2 (germline): SGHAT, FQNNGV. V was clipped by 2 bases and J by 6 bases, with 8 bases between them. The CDR3 consists of 12 residues. Written as DNA, the CDR3 is TGTGCCAGCAGCTTACAGGGGCGCGAGCAGTACTTC. Protein sequence: CASSLQGREQYF.

The chain joins TRBV5-7 to TRBJ2-7, with 9 bases fitting TRBD1. TRBV5-7 falls under the ORF class, with uncertain function. V dropped 4 bases and J dropped 2; count of bases not matched to a gene: 7. The CDR3 length is 15 residues. CDR3 nucleotides: TGTGCCAGCAGCCCGGACAGGGGCAACACCTACGAGCAGTACTTC. Translating it yields CASSPDRGNTYEQYF.

The chain couples TRBV7-9 to TRBJ2-7; 7 nucleotides align to TRBD1. Unmatched junction bases numbered 4, after V lost 7 bases and J lost 1 base. The CDR3 totals 13 residues. From germline, CDR1 is SEHNR and CDR2 FQNEAQ (reference sequence). As DNA, the CDR3 is TGTGCCAGCACCCAGGGGGTGTCCTACGAGCAGTACTTC. Its translation is CASTQGVSYEQYF.

The V gene is TRBV7-3, the J gene TRBJ2-1; tentative D call: TRBD2 (5 bases). The germline V gene encodes CDR1 SGHTA and CDR2 FQGTGA. V was cut by 2 bases and J by 6 bases, with 8 bases left in between. The CDR3 extends over 13 amino acids. The chain's CDR3 is CASSLGGINEQFF. CDR3 DNA sequence: TGTGCCAGCAGCTTAGGAGGAATCAATGAGCAGTTCTTC.

The chain employs TRBV9 and TRBJ1-1; D is possibly TRBD1 (6 bases). CDR3 length: 15 amino acids. The V end lost 4 bases, the J end lost 1 base, and 14 bases lay between the germline ends. Germline V lookup: CDR1 SGDLS, CDR2 YYNGEE. This chain's CDR3 is CASSPTVDRNTEAFF. The CDR3 DNA reads as TGTGCCAGCAGCCCGACCGTGGACAGGAACACTGAAGCTTTCTTT.

The rearrangement joins TRBV2 to TRBJ2-7; no clear D. The length of the CDR3 is 16 residues. Germline CDR1 SNHLY, CDR2 FYNNEI. The V end lost 4 bases, the J end lost 0 bases, and 16 bases lay between the germline ends. In DNA form, the CDR3 reads TGTGCCAGCAGTGGATTAGCCCTGTCCTCCTCCTACGAGCAGTACTTC. Residues: CASSGLALSSSYEQYF.